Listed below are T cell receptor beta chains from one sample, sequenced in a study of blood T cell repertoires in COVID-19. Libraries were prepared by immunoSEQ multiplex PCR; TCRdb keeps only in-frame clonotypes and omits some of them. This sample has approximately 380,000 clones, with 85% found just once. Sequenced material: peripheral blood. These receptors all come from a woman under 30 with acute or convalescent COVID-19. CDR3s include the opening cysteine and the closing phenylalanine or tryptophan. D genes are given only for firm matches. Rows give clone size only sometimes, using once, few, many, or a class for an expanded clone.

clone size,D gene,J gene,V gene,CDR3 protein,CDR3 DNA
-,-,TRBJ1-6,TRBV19,CASSASGTQITDSPLHF,TGTGCCAGTAGTGCTTCCGGGACTCAAATAACGGATTCACCCCTCCACTTT
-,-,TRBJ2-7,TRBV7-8,CASSLGLNYEQYF,TGTGCCAGCAGCTTGGGACTTAACTACGAGCAGTACTTC
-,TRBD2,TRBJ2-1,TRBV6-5,CASSYASGRGNEQFF,TGTGCCAGCAGTTACGCCAGCGGGAGGGGCAATGAGCAGTTCTTC
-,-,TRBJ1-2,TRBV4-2,CASSQGGNNYGYTF,TGTGCCAGCAGCCAAGGAGGGAATAACTATGGCTACACCTTC
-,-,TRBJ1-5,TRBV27,CASSLTQDSNQPQHF,TGTGCCAGCAGTTTGACGCAGGATAGCAATCAGCCCCAGCATTTT
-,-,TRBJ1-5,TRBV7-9,CASSSGGQPQHF,TGTGCCAGCAGCTCGGGCGGGCAGCCCCAGCATTTT
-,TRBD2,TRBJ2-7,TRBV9,CASSVTGTSGSYEQYF,TGTGCCAGCAGCGTAACCGGGACTAGCGGGAGCTACGAGCAGTACTTC
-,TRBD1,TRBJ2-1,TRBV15,CATSSGQGLHNEQFF,TGTGCCACCAGCAGCGGACAGGGTTTACACAATGAGCAGTTCTTC
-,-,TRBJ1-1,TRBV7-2,CASSLFRDTEAFF,TGTGCCAGCAGCTTATTCAGGGACACTGAAGCTTTCTTT
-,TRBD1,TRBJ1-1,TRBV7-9,CASSFSGGGTEAFF,TGTGCCAGCAGCTTCTCAGGGGGCGGCACTGAAGCTTTCTTT
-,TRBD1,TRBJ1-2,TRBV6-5,CASTSTGDHNYGYTF,TGTGCCAGCACTAGTACAGGGGACCATAACTATGGCTACACCTTC
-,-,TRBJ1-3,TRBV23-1,CASSLLKERGSGNTIYF,TGCGCCAGCAGTCTCCTTAAGGAACGGGGCTCTGGAAACACCATATATTTT
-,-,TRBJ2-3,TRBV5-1,CASSLDRGTDTQYF,TGCGCCAGCAGCTTGGACCGGGGCACAGATACGCAGTATTTT
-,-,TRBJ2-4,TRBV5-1,CASSLSGGQEGFDIQYF,TGCGCCAGCAGCTTGTCCGGGGGGCAAGAAGGTTTTGACATTCAGTACTTC
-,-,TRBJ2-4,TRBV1,CTSSQFGAKNIQYF,TGCACCAGCAGCCAATTCGGGGCCAAAAACATTCAGTACTTC
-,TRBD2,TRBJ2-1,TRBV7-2,CASSPRSGSSYNEQFF,TGTGCCAGCAGCCCGCGTAGCGGGAGCTCCTACAATGAGCAGTTCTTC
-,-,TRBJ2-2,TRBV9,CASSVTGLRNTGELFF,TGTGCCAGCAGCGTAACTGGACTAAGGAACACCGGGGAGCTGTTTTTT
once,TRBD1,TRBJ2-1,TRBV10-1,CASSERDRGVGEQFF,TGCGCCAGCAGTGAGCGGGACAGGGGGGTAGGTGAGCAGTTCTTC
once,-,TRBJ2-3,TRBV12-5,CASGLDVLALSTDTQYF,TGTGCTAGTGGTTTGGACGTCCTAGCTTTAAGCACAGATACGCAGTATTTT
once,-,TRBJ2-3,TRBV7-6,CASSGGYLSTDTQYF,TGTGCCAGCAGCGGGGGGTATCTAAGCACAGATACGCAGTATTTT
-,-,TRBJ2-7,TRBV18,CASSGGAAWEQYF,TGTGCCAGCTCGGGCGGGGCGGCATGGGAGCAGTACTTC
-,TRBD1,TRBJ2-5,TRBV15,CATSRPGQGGETQYF,TGTGCCACCAGCAGACCCGGACAGGGAGGAGAGACCCAGTACTTC
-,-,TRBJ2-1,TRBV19,CASSILGGLSYNEQFF,TGTGCCAGTAGTATTCTTGGGGGACTCTCCTACAATGAGCAGTTCTTC
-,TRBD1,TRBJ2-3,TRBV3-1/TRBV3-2,CASSPDRVRTDTQYF,TGTGCCAGCAGCCCGGACAGGGTCCGCACAGATACGCAGTATTTT
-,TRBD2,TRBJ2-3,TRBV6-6,CASSPKSTSGISRDTQYF,TGTGCCAGCAGTCCTAAATCAACTAGCGGGATCAGCCGAGATACGCAGTATTTT
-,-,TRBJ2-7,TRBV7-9,CASSSGSSSYEQYF,TGTGCCAGCAGCTCCGGGTCGAGCTCCTACGAGCAGTACTTC
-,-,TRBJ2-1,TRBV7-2,CASSLRDTRSNEQFF,TGTGCCAGCAGCTTAAGGGACACCAGATCCAATGAGCAGTTCTTC
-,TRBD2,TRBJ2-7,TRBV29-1,CSVALTSGRDYYEQYF,TGCAGCGTTGCTCTGACTAGCGGGAGGGATTACTACGAGCAGTACTTC
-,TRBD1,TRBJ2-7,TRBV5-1,CASSSTWTGGVMPYEQYF,TGCGCCAGCAGCTCAACGTGGACAGGGGGCGTGATGCCGTACGAGCAGTACTTC
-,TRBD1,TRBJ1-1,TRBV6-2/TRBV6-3,CASSWDRVTEAFF,TGTGCCAGCAGTTGGGACAGAGTCACTGAAGCTTTCTTT
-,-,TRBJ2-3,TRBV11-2,CASSSLTDTQYF,TGTGCCAGCAGCTCTTTGACAGATACGCAGTATTTT
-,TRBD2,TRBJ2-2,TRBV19,CASSIQAGQGTGELFF,TGTGCCAGTAGTATACAAGCGGGGCAGGGCACCGGGGAGCTGTTTTTT
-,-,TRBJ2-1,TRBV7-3,CASSLGTGLSLNEQFF,TGTGCCAGCAGCTTAGGCACTGGACTAAGCCTCAATGAGCAGTTCTTC
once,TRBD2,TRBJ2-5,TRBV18,CASSPPSGSQETQYF,TGTGCCAGCTCACCGCCTAGCGGGAGCCAAGAGACCCAGTACTTC
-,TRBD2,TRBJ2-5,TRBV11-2,CASSLRITGLVETQYF,TGTGCCAGCAGCTTAAGGATTACGGGACTAGTAGAGACCCAGTACTTC